These 19 T cell receptor beta chains came from one sample sequenced in a study of cytomegalovirus exposure and HLA in healthy donors. The PCR contained 60 Vbeta and 13 Jbeta primers. Libraries were prepared by immunoSEQ multiplex PCR; TCRdb keeps only in-frame clonotypes and omits some of them. Of about 190,000 clones in the sample, 79% were seen once. The source material was PBMCs. The receptor source for this set is a woman aged 18-29 years in good health and CMV-seronegative.

The V and J genes are TRBV7-2 and TRBJ2-7; D is possibly TRBD1 (6 bases). Germline V lookup: CDR1 SGHTA, CDR2 FQGNSA. Trimming shortened V by 3 bases and J by 3 bases, and 12 bases separated the two germline ends. CDR3 length equals 14 residues. The CDR3 nucleotides read TGTGCCAGCAGCTTTACCGGGACACTCTACGAGCAGTACTTC. Encoded protein: CASSFTGTLYEQYF.

There are a few counts of this clone. V gene TRBV4-1 combines with J gene TRBJ2-1; 7 nucleotides match TRBD1. V lost 6 bases, J lost 7 bases, and 18 bases stayed unmatched. The CDR3 contains 17 residues. Germline values: CDR1 MGHRA, CDR2 YSYEKL. CDR3 nucleotide sequence: TGCGCCAGCAGTACCGCCCCTAACGGTCGGACAGGTAATGAGCAGTTCTTC. Its protein product is CASSTAPNGRTGNEQFF.

This clone was counted a few times. The DNA for the CDR3 is TGTGCCATCAGAGGACAGGGGAACACTGAAGCTTTCTTT. It encodes CAIRGQGNTEAFF. The rearrangement links TRBV10-3 to TRBJ1-1; 8 nucleotides line up with TRBD1. This CDR3 contains 13 residues. V was pared by 6 bases and J by 1 base, with 1 base of the junction left unmatched. Germline V CDR1 and CDR2: ENHRY, SYGVKD.

This clone was seen a handful of times. This chain connects TRBV7-8 to TRBJ1-6; D might be TRBD1 (6 bases). Trimming left V 5 bases short and J 11 bases short, with 16 bases between. The CDR3 has 14 residues. Germline lookup yields CDR1 SGHVS and CDR2 FQNEAQ. The DNA for the CDR3 is TGTGCCAGCAGCCCAACAGGGCCGGTGACACCCCTCCACTTT. It yields the protein CASSPTGPVTPLHF.

V gene TRBV6-1 combines with J gene TRBJ1-5; D unclear. V dropped 3 bases and J dropped 0 bases, with 6 bases sitting between them. Per the germline V gene, CDR1 is MNHNS and CDR2 is SASEGT. The CDR3 is made up of 14 amino acids. CDR3 residues: CASSDAVSNQPQHF. In DNA form, the CDR3 reads TGTGCCAGCAGTGATGCAGTTAGCAATCAGCCCCAGCATTTT.

The gene calls are TRBV7-9 and TRBJ2-2; 7 nucleotides match TRBD1. V shed 7 bases, J shed 6 bases, and the junction held 2 bases outside the gene matches. Per germline, CDR1 SEHNR and CDR2 FQNEAQ (reference sequence). The CDR3 loop spans 12 amino acids. The CDR3 here is CASTGGPGELFF. The CDR3 DNA is TGTGCCAGCACAGGGGGTCCCGGGGAGCTGTTTTTT.

This clone was detected once. The chain is built from TRBV5-4 and TRBJ2-3; D unclear. Trimming took 1 base from V and 2 from J, leaving 5 bases between them. CDR1 is SGHNT and CDR2 is YYREEE in the germline V gene (reference sequence). This CDR3 contains 13 residues. CDR3 residues: CASSLYSTDTQYF. The CDR3, as DNA: TGTGCCAGCAGCTTGTACTCCACAGATACGCAGTATTTT.

The rearrangement links TRBV27 to TRBJ1-1; maybe TRBD1 (6 bases). Germline-derived CDR1 and CDR2 are MNHEY and SMNVEV (reference sequence). The ends were cut back, 5 bases at V and 3 bases at J, with 13 bases in the middle. The CDR3 covers 14 residues. CDR3 in amino acids: CASSNITGYTEAFF. The CDR3 bases are TGTGCCAGCAGTAACATTACAGGGTACACTGAAGCTTTCTTT.

The V and J genes are TRBV28 and TRBJ2-3, with TRBD2 identical over 10 bases. The V segment lost 6 bases and the J segment 6 bases; nucleotides outside the gene matches: 15. CDR1 MDHEN and CDR2 SYDVKM come from the germline V gene. This CDR3 has 17 amino acids. CDR3 DNA sequence: TGTGCCAGCAGACCTTCGCTCGGGACTAGCGCCCGGGATACGCAGTATTTT. Its protein is CASRPSLGTSARDTQYF.

This sequence joins TRBV11-2 and TRBJ2-7; a weak D match, TRBD1 (5 bases). V gave up 0 bases and J gave up 5 bases, with 11 bases separating them. Germline V CDR1 and CDR2: SGHAT, FQNNGV. The CDR3 consists of 14 residues. Here the CDR3 reads CASSLDLRGDEQYF. DNA of the CDR3: TGTGCCAGCAGCTTAGATCTTAGGGGCGACGAGCAGTACTTC.

The chain is built from TRBV28 and TRBJ1-5; 7 bases align to TRBD1. J was trimmed by 7 bases and V by 10 bases; bases with no gene match: 10. Per germline, CDR1 MDHEN and CDR2 SYDVKM. There are 13 residues in the CDR3. For the CDR3, the DNA is TGTGCCACCCTACGACCGGGACAGCAGCCCCAGCATTTT. This translates into CATLRPGQQPQHF. The variable domain in full, with the rest retrieved from reference TRBV28 and TRBJ1-5, is DVKVTQSSRYLVKRTGEKVFLECVQDMDHENMFWYRQDPGLGLRLIYFSYDVKMKEKGDIPEGYSVSREKKERFSLILESASTNQTSMYLCATLRPGQQPQHFGDGTRLSIL.

The rearrangement joins TRBV5-1 to TRBJ1-1; D call uncertain. Trimming shortened V by 5 bases and J by 1 base, and 6 bases separated the two germline ends. The CDR3 runs to 12 residues. Germline-derived CDR1 and CDR2 are SGHRS and YFSETQ. Here the CDR3 DNA reads TGCGCCAGCAGGGCAGGGAACACTGAAGCTTTCTTT. The encoded protein is CASRAGNTEAFF.

V usage is TRBV19 and J usage is TRBJ2-7, with TRBD1 matching 7 bases. The CDR3 extends over 14 amino acids. Germline assignment: CDR1 LNHDA and CDR2 SQIVND (reference sequence). With 5 bases clipped from V and 2 bases from J, the junction kept 6 bases outside the gene matches. In DNA form, the CDR3 reads TGTGCCAGTAGTTTCACCGGGACAGCCTACGAGCAGTACTTC. Amino acid sequence: CASSFTGTAYEQYF.

This chain joins TRBV27 and TRBJ1-2; D not certain. V was shortened by 4 bases and J by 4 bases, with 16 bases between the two germline ends. Per germline, CDR1 MNHEY and CDR2 SMNVEV (reference sequence). The CDR3 is 15 amino acids. The CDR3 bases are TGTGCCAGCAGTTCGTCCGCGGCGGGGTTCTATGGCTACACCTTC. It encodes CASSSSAAGFYGYTF.

The chain employs TRBV10-1 and TRBJ1-4; D unclear. Germline CDR1 is WNHNN and CDR2 is SYGVQD (reference sequence). This CDR3 has 11 amino acids. V dropped 8 bases and J dropped 5 bases, with 6 bases sitting between them. CDR3 in DNA: TGCGCCAGCGGGGAGAATGAAAAACTGTTTTTT. Its protein is CASGENEKLFF.

This clone was found a few times. The chain has TRBV7-3 and TRBJ2-1; 10 bases fit TRBD1. The CDR3 is 14 residues long. V trimming: 5 bases; J trimming: 8 bases; junction bases outside the gene matches: 6. In germline, CDR1 is SGHTA, CDR2 FQGTGA. The CDR3 DNA is TGTGCCAGCAGCCCAAGACAGGGGGCACATGAGCAGTTCTTC. It is translated as CASSPRQGAHEQFF.

The gene calls are TRBV5-1 and TRBJ2-7, with D unresolved. Germline CDR1 and CDR2: SGHRS and YFSETQ. V was cut by 0 bases and J by 5 bases, with 9 bases left in between. This CDR3 contains 13 residues. The CDR3 DNA reads TGCGCCAGCAGCTTGGCCCTTGGAGACGAGCAGTACTTC. Translating gives CASSLALGDEQYF.

In this sample, this clone turned up a few times. The chain links TRBV4-1 to TRBJ2-7; possible D gene TRBD2, 5 bases. The length of the CDR3 is 14 residues. Deletions cut 1 base from V and 3 bases from J, with 10 bases between. Per germline, CDR1 MGHRA and CDR2 YSYEKL. The CDR3 loop reads CASSQVSSSYEQYF. As DNA, the CDR3 is TGCGCCAGCAGCCAAGTTTCTAGCAGCTACGAGCAGTACTTC.

This clone was seen a few times. The chain couples TRBV2 to TRBJ1-1; 7 bases fit TRBD1. Germline assignment: CDR1 SNHLY and CDR2 FYNNEI. CDR3 length equals 13 residues. Germline trimming cut 5 bases from V and 4 bases from J; bases unmatched to any gene: 4. The CDR3: CASSTGVSTEAFF. The CDR3 nucleotides are TGTGCCAGCAGTACAGGGGTAAGCACTGAAGCTTTCTTT. The entire variable domain, with the rest obtained from reference TRBV2 and TRBJ1-1, is as follows: EPEVTQTPSHQVTQMGQEVILRCVPISNHLYFYWYRQILGQKVEFLVSFYNNEISEKSEIFDDQFSVERPDGSNFTLKIRSTKLEDSAMYFCASSTGVSTEAFFGQGTRLTVV.